Here is one T cell receptor (beta chain) with its context. This table comes from immunoSEQ multiplex PCR, and its TCRdb copy is limited to in-frame clones, with some not included. The sample lists around 89,000 clones; about four fifths were seen once. The sample comes from a study of a mutant IDH1 vaccine in newly diagnosed glioma. Time point in this sample: baseline, week 1 (first vaccination visit). Treatment in this sample: pre-vaccination baseline after standard-of-care therapy. From germline, CDR1 is LNHDA and CDR2 SQIVND (reference sequence). CDR3 size: 13 residues. Trimming removed 3 bases at V and 4 bases at J, with 6 bases between.

The chain combines TRBV19 with TRBJ2-2; D unclear. This TCR derives from a woman aged 50 to 65 with glioma. The sequences come from PBMCs, collected from a glioma patient treated with radiotherapy, temozolomide or both. Here the CDR3 reads CASSIDPTGELFF. CDR3 nucleotide sequence: TGTGCCAGTAGTATTGACCCCACCGGGGAGCTGTTTTTT.